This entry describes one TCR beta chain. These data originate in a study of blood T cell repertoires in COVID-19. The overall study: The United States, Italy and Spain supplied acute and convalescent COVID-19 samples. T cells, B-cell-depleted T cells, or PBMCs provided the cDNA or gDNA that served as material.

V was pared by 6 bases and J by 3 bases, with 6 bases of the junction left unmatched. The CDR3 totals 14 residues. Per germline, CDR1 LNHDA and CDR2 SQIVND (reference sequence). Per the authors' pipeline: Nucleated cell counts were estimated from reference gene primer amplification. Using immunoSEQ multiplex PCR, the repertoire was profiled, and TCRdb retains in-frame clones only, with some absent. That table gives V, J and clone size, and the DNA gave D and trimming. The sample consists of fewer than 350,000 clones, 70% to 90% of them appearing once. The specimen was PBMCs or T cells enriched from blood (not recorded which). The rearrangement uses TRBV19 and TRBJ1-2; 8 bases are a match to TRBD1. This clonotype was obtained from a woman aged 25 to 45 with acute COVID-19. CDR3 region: CASRVQGAHYGYTF. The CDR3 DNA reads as TGTGCCAGTAGAGTCCAGGGGGCTCACTATGGCTACACCTTC.